The 22 T cell receptor beta chains below all came from one sample that was sequenced in a study of radiation and T cells in renal cell carcinoma. Profiled with immunoSEQ multiplex PCR; TCRdb holds only in-frame clones, not every one. The sample lists under 150,000 clones; about 81% were seen once. Time point meaning: blood 2 weeks post-SBRT. Treatment: 15 Gy SBRT to primary tumor, nephrectomy 4 weeks later. Sequenced here: blood, sampled from a patient whose treatment included radiotherapy and nephrectomy. These TCRs come from a woman aged 55-69 years with renal cell carcinoma.

DNA for the CDR3: TGTGCCAGCAGCGCCGACAATGAAAAACTGTTTTTT. Translated, it gives CASSADNEKLFF. This chain links TRBV7-8 with TRBJ1-4; D gene ambiguous. The CDR3 totals 12 residues. V lost 5 bases and J 5 bases, leaving 6 bases between the germline ends. Germline CDR1 is SGHVS and CDR2 is FQNEAQ.

The genes are TRBV6-6 and TRBJ2-2; either TRBD1 or TRBD2 may fit D (7 bases each). CDR1 and CDR2 (germline): MNHNY, SVGAGI (reference sequence). CDR3 length: 15 residues. Trimming stripped 4 bases from V and 4 bases from J, with 13 bases between. The CDR3, as DNA: TGTGCCAGCAGTTCCTCCAGGGGGGGCACCGGGGAGCTGTTTTTT. Amino acid sequence: CASSSSRGGTGELFF.

The chain carries TRBV18 and TRBJ2-7; tentatively, D is TRBD2 (6 bases). The CDR3 covers 15 residues. Germline CDR1 is KGHSH and CDR2 is LQKENI. The germline V and J ends were trimmed by 3 bases and 4 bases, with 16 bases remaining between them. DNA for the CDR3: TGTGCCAGCTCACCCGTGGAGGGAAGAGGATACGAGCAGTACTTC. Amino acid sequence: CASSPVEGRGYEQYF.

The chain carries TRBV19 and TRBJ1-5, with 7 bases that match TRBD1. Per germline, CDR1 LNHDA and CDR2 SQIVND (reference sequence). The ends lost 6 bases at V and 3 bases at J; junction bases unmatched: 14. This CDR3 spans 17 amino acids. This CDR3 is CASRLTLDRRSNQPQHF. CDR3 DNA: TGTGCCAGTAGATTGACACTGGACAGGCGATCCAATCAGCCCCAGCATTTT.

The rearrangement joins TRBV6-5 to TRBJ2-1; D unresolved. The CDR3 totals 16 residues. The ends were cut back, 0 bases at V and 4 bases at J, with 13 bases in the middle. Germline-derived CDR1 and CDR2 are MNHEY and SVGAGI. CDR3 protein: CASSYSKYGVYNEQFF. CDR3 in DNA: TGTGCCAGCAGTTACTCGAAGTATGGGGTTTACAATGAGCAGTTCTTC.

The J gene is TRBJ1-3, the V gene TRBV5-5; D might be TRBD1 (5 bases). CDR1 is SGHKS and CDR2 is YYEKEE in the germline V gene (reference sequence). The CDR3 length is 15 residues. Trimming took 1 base from V and 8 from J, leaving 16 bases between them. The CDR3 DNA is TGTGCCAGCAGCTTGAAGGGACGGAAAAAGGACACCATATATTTT. Protein sequence: CASSLKGRKKDTIYF. The entire variable domain, with the rest obtained from reference TRBV5-5 and TRBJ1-3, is as follows: DAGVTQSPTHLIKTRGQQVTLRCSPISGHKSVSWYQQVLGQGPQFIFQYYEKEERGRGNFPDRFSARQFPNYSSELNVNALLLGDSALYLCASSLKGRKKDTIYFGEGSWLTVV.

CDR3 loop: CASSVDENYGYTF. CDR3 nucleotide sequence: TGTGCCAGCAGTGTAGATGAGAACTATGGCTACACCTTC. The chain joins TRBV25-1 to TRBJ1-2; no definite D call. The ends were cut back, 4 bases at V and 2 bases at J, with 8 bases in the middle. The CDR3 extends over 13 amino acids. Per the germline V gene, CDR1 is MGHDK and CDR2 is SYGVNS.

This clone appeared once. This sequence joins TRBV7-3 and TRBJ2-1; a possible D gene is TRBD1 (6 bases). CDR3 length: 18 amino acids. The V end was cut by 3 bases, the J end by 3 bases, with 21 bases between. Germline V lookup: CDR1 SGHTA, CDR2 FQGTGA. Here the CDR3 reads CASSFLPLQGSHYNEQFF. The CDR3 DNA sequence: TGTGCCAGCAGCTTCCTCCCCCTACAGGGTAGCCACTACAATGAGCAGTTCTTC.

As DNA, the CDR3 is TGCAGCGTTGACAGTAGCGGGGGGATGAATGAGCAGTTCTTC. Residues: CSVDSSGGMNEQFF. This chain joins TRBV29-1 and TRBJ2-1, with 10 bases matching TRBD2. The CDR3 length is 14 residues. Germline CDR1 reads SQVTM; CDR2 reads ANQGSEA. The J segment lost 7 bases and the V segment lost 3 bases, leaving 6 bases of the junction unmatched.

The chain has TRBV28 and TRBJ1-1; D is possibly TRBD1 (6 bases). Germline V gene sequence: CDR1 MDHEN, CDR2 SYDVKM. Trimming removed 6 bases at V and 0 bases at J, with 11 bases between. The CDR3 has 14 amino acids. The CDR3 nucleotides are TGTGCCAGCAGCGCTCAGGGGATGAACACTGAAGCTTTCTTT. It translates to CASSAQGMNTEAFF. Full variable domain (outside the CDR3, taken from reference TRBV28 and TRBJ1-1): DVKVTQSSRYLVKRTGEKVFLECVQDMDHENMFWYRQDPGLGLRLIYFSYDVKMKEKGDIPEGYSVSREKKERFSLILESASTNQTSMYLCASSAQGMNTEAFFGQGTRLTVV.

The rearrangement uses TRBV28 and TRBJ2-2; the D gene is possibly TRBD1 (6 bases). Germline lookup yields CDR1 MDHEN and CDR2 SYDVKM. CDR3 size: 16 residues. Trimming shortened V by 1 base and J by 2 bases, and 11 bases separated the two germline ends. CDR3 nucleotides: TGTGCCAGCAGTTTATCAGGGGCCACTAACACCGGGGAGCTGTTTTTT. Translation gives CASSLSGATNTGELFF.

The table lists this clone with a few counts. The chain couples TRBV4-3 to TRBJ2-1, with 9 bases identical to TRBD2. V trimming: 6 bases; J trimming: 4 bases; junction bases outside the gene matches: 7. The CDR3 is 15 residues long. Germline V gene data show CDR1 as LGHNA and CDR2 as YSLEER. CDR3 protein: CASSTGTSRYNEQFF. For the CDR3, the DNA is TGCGCCAGCAGTACCGGGACTAGCCGTTACAATGAGCAGTTCTTC.

Written as DNA, the CDR3 is TGTGCCAGCAGTTCCGGGACAGGAGATACGCAGTATTTT. Residues: CASSSGTGDTQYF. The rearrangement links TRBV7-2 to TRBJ2-3, with TRBD1 matching 8 bases. This CDR3 comprises 13 residues. After removal of 6 bases from V and 5 bases from J, the junction contained 4 bases not matched to a gene. Germline lookup yields CDR1 SGHTA and CDR2 FQGNSA. The whole variable domain, filled in from reference TRBV7-2 and TRBJ2-3, reads GAGVSQSPSNKVTEKGKDVELRCDPISGHTALYWYRQSLGQGLEFLIYFQGNSAPDKSGLPSDRFSAERTGGSVSTLTIQRTQQEDSAVYLCASSSGTGDTQYFGPGTRLTVL.

This chain connects TRBV11-1 to TRBJ1-1; D remains unclear. V was pared by 0 bases and J by 6 bases, with 8 bases between. The CDR3 has 13 amino acids. Germline assignment: CDR1 SGHAT and CDR2 FQDESV (reference sequence). CDR3 region: CASSLATVSEAFF. The CDR3, as DNA: TGTGCCAGCAGCTTAGCCACAGTCTCTGAAGCTTTCTTT. Looking up the rest from reference TRBV11-1 and TRBJ1-1 gives the full variable domain: EAEVAQSPRYKITEKSQAVAFWCDPISGHATLYWYRQILGQGPELLVQFQDESVVDDSQLPKDRFSAERLKGVDSTLKIQPAELGDSAMYLCASSLATVSEAFFGQGTRLTVV.

V is TRBV5-1 and J is TRBJ2-7; D is ambiguous. Trimming pared 4 bases from V and 6 bases from J, leaving 14 bases between. CDR1 and CDR2 from the germline V gene are SGHRS and YFSETQ. This CDR3 region has 13 residues. The DNA of the CDR3 is TGCGCCAGCAGCCCCGAAGGGTCCGGCGAGCAGTACTTC. Protein product: CASSPEGSGEQYF. Supplemented by reference TRBV5-1 and TRBJ2-7, the full variable domain reads KAGVTQTPRYLIKTRGQQVTLSCSPISGHRSVSWYQQTPGQGLQFLFEYFSETQRNKGNFPGRFSGRQFSNSRSEMNVSTLELGDSALYLCASSPEGSGEQYFGPGTRLTVT.

This clone was detected only a few times. The chain is built from TRBV27 and TRBJ2-7, with 9 positions matching TRBD2. CDR3 length: 17 residues. Germline V gene lookup returns CDR1 MNHEY and CDR2 SMNVEV (reference sequence). The junction had 10 bases not matched to a gene; V was cut back by 3 bases and J by 1 base. The CDR3 nucleotides are TGTGCCAGCAGTTTCCTTCAGGCAGCGGGGGGTTCCTACGAGCAGTACTTC. It codes for CASSFLQAAGGSYEQYF.

The chain couples TRBV7-3 to TRBJ2-5; unclear D gene. V was pared by 5 bases and J by 3 bases, with 16 bases between. There are 15 residues in the CDR3. Germline CDR1 reads SGHTA; CDR2 reads FQGTGA. CDR3 nucleotide sequence: TGTGCCAGCAGCGTAGGGCTGAGAAGCGAAGAGACCCAGTACTTC. Its translation: CASSVGLRSEETQYF.

As for this clone: The junction departs from the called germline gene at one end, perhaps through a read error. The chain's CDR3 is CASSLKRQAGDTQYF. CDR3 DNA: TGTGCTAGCAGCTTAAAGCGCCAGGCCGGGGATACGCAGTATTTT. The chain couples TRBV7-7 to TRBJ2-3, with D uncertain. The CDR3 runs 15 residues. Germline values: CDR1 SSHAT, CDR2 FNYEAQ (reference sequence).

The CDR3 sequence is CASSPSNQDLYEQYF. The DNA of the CDR3 is TGTGCCAGCTCACCTTCTAACCAGGACCTCTACGAGCAGTACTTC. This chain links TRBV18 with TRBJ2-7; no clear D. Germline CDR1 reads KGHSH; CDR2 reads LQKENI. The CDR3 totals 15 residues. Trimming removed 3 bases from V and 3 bases from J, with 15 bases in between.

This clone turned up a few times. The rearrangement uses TRBV2 and TRBJ1-2; D remains ambiguous. Germline V gene data show CDR1 as SNHLY and CDR2 as FYNNEI. V lost 6 bases and J 8 bases, leaving 22 bases between the germline ends. CDR3 length: 15 residues. The CDR3 coding sequence is TGTGCCAGCAGCGGTAACTACAGAGTTACTGAGGGCTACACCTTC. As protein: CASSGNYRVTEGYTF.

V and J are TRBV7-3 and TRBJ2-3, with D unresolved. V lost 4 bases and J lost 1, with 15 bases in between. The germline V gene encodes CDR1 SGHTA and CDR2 FQGTGA. There are 16 residues in the CDR3. In DNA, the CDR3 is TGTGCCAGCAGCTACTCAACTACTCCCCGCACAGATACGCAGTATTTT. This encodes CASSYSTTPRTDTQYF.

The sample holds one count of this clone. The V call is TRBV6-5, the J call TRBJ1-2; D unresolved. This CDR3 is built from 13 residues. Trimming removed 0 bases from V and 7 bases from J, with 9 bases in between. Germline V gene sequence: CDR1 MNHEY, CDR2 SVGAGI. The CDR3 protein is CASSYSRAGGYTF. The CDR3 DNA reads as TGTGCCAGCAGTTACTCGAGGGCGGGTGGCTACACCTTC.